The entry below gives a single T cell receptor beta chain sequence along with its context. This sample is part of a study of blood T cell repertoires in COVID-19. Study background: Donors in the United States, Italy and Spain gave samples during acute or convalescent COVID-19. Sources were T cells, B-cell-depleted T cells, or PBMCs; the material itself was cDNA or gDNA.

Authors' processing steps: The authors estimated nucleated cell counts from reference gene primer amplification. Data came from immunoSEQ multiplex PCR; TCRdb stores just in-frame clones and leaves some out. D and trimming were read from the DNA, whereas the V and J calls and clone size are those reported in that table. The data hold some 350,000 clones, with around 83% observed a single time. Germline V CDR1 and CDR2: KGHDR, SFDVKD. V was trimmed by 7 bases and J by 5 bases, leaving 8 bases between them. The CDR3 is made up of 12 amino acids. The receptor was derived from a man aged 30-40 years with active or convalescent COVID-19. The rearrangement joins TRBV24-1 to TRBJ2-1; D possibly corresponds to TRBD1 (6 bases). Material for sequencing was peripheral blood. In nucleotides, the CDR3 is TGTGCCACCAGGGACAGTCACAATGAGCAGTTCTTC. Amino acids: CATRDSHNEQFF.